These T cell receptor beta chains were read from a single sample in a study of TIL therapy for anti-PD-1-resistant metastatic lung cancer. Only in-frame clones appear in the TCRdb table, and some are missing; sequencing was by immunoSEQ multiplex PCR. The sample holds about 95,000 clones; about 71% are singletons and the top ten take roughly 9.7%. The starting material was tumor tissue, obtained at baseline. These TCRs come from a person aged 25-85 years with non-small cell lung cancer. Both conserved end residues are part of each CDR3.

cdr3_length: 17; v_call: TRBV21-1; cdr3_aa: CASSTGLTGGCNSPLHF
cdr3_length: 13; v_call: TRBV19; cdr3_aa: CASSTSGYNEQFF
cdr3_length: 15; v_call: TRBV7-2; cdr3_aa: CASSLSQGLNQPQHF
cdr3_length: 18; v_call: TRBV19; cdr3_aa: CASSIDRRGPRGNSPLHF
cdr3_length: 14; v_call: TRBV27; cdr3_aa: CASSFRAQTREAFF
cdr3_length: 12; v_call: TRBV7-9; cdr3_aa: CASGRGPDTQYF
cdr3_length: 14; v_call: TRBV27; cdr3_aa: CASSPSGFGETQYF
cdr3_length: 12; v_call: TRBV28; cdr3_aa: CASREQGHEQYF
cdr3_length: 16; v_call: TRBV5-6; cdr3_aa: CASSLGGVIRTDTQYF
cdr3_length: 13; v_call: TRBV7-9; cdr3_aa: CASSLRDGNEQFF
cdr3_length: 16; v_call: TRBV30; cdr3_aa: CAWRYDRGTNTGELFF
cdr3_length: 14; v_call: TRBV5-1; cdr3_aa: CASSLVSATDTQYF
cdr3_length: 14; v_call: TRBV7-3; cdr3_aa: CASSLAWNTGELFF
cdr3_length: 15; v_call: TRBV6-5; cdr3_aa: CASSRLQVNPYEQYF
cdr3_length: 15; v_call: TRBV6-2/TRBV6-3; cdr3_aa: CASSSGLSSYNEQFF
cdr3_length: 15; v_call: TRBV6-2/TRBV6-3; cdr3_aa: CASSYSASGLIEQFF